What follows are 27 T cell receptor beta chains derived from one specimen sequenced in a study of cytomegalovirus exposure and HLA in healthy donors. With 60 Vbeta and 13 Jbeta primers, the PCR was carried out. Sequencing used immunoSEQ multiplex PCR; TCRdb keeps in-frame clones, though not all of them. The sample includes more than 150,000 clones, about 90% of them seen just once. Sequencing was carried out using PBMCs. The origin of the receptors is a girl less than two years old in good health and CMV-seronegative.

The CDR3 region is CASSFGRGKYNEQFF. CDR3 sequence (DNA): TGTGCCAGCAGCTTTGGGAGGGGGAAATACAATGAGCAGTTCTTC. The chain has TRBV5-4 and TRBJ2-1; perhaps TRBD2 as D (7 bases). This CDR3 has 15 residues. V lost 2 bases and J 4 bases, leaving 13 bases between the germline ends. In germline, CDR1 is SGHNT, CDR2 YYREEE (reference sequence).

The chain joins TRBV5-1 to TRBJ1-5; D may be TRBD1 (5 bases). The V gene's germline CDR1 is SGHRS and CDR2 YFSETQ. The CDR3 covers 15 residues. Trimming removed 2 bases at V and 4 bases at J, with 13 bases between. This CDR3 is CASSLGTGLNQPQHF. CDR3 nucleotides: TGCGCCAGCAGCTTAGGTACAGGTTTGAATCAGCCCCAGCATTTT.

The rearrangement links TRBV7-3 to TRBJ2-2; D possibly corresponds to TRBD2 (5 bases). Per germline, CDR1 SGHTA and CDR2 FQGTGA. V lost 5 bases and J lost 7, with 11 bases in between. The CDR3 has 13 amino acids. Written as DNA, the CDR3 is TGTGCCAGCAGCCCGACCCGGGACGGGGAGCTGTTTTTT. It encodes CASSPTRDGELFF.

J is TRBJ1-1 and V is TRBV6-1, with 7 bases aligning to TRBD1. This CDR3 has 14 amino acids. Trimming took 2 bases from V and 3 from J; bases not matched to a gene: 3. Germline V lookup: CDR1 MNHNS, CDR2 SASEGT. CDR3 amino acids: CASSERGPDTEAFF. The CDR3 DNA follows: TGTGCCAGCAGTGAAAGGGGGCCGGACACTGAAGCTTTCTTT.

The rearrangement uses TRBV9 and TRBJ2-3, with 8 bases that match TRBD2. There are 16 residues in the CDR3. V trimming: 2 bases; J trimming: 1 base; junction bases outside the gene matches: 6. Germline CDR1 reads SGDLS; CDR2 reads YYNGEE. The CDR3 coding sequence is TGTGCCAGCAGCGTGTATATGCGGGGGGGCACAGATACGCAGTATTTT. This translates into CASSVYMRGGTDTQYF.

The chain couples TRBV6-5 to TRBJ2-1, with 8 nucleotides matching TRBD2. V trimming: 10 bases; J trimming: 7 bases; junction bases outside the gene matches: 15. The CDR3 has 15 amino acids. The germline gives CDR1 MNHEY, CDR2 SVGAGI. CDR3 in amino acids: CATRAREGQGNEQFF. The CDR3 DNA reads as TGTGCCACCCGGGCCCGGGAGGGCCAGGGAAATGAGCAGTTCTTC.

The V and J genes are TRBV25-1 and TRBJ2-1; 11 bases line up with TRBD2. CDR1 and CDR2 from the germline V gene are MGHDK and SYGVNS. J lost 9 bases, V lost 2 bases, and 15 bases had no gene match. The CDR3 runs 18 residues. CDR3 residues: CASSEVPRLAGGRGEQFF. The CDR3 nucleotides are TGTGCCAGCAGTGAAGTTCCTCGGCTAGCGGGGGGCCGGGGTGAGCAGTTCTTC.

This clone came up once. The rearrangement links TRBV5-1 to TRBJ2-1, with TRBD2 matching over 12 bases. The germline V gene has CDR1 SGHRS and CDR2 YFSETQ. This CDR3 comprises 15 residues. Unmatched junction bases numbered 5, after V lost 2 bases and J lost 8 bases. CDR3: CASSFGLAGGDEQFF. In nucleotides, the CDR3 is TGCGCCAGCAGCTTCGGCCTAGCGGGAGGGGATGAGCAGTTCTTC.

CDR3 residues: CASSPRDRGVDEQFF. CDR3 coding DNA: TGTGCCAGCAGCCCACGGGACAGGGGTGTCGATGAGCAGTTCTTC. The genes are TRBV7-3 and TRBJ2-1; TRBD1 aligns across 10 bases. CDR1 is SGHTA and CDR2 is FQGTGA in the germline V gene. V was clipped by 5 bases and J by 8 bases; unmatched bases: 9. The CDR3 has 15 residues.

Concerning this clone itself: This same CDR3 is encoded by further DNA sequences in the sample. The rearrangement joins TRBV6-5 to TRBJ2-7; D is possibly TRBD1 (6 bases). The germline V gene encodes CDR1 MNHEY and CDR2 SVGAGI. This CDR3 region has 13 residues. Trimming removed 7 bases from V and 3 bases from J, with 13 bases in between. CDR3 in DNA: TGTGCCAGCAACGGGCAGGGGAACTACGAGCAGTACTTC. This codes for CASNGQGNYEQYF.

The CDR3 loop is CASSLAGQGIDYGYTF. The CDR3 DNA sequence: TGTGCCAGCAGCTTAGCGGGACAGGGTATTGACTATGGCTACACCTTC. V and J are TRBV11-2 and TRBJ1-2, with 9 bases that match TRBD1. Germline lookup yields CDR1 SGHAT and CDR2 FQNNGV. With 1 base clipped from V and 3 bases from J, the junction kept 6 bases outside the gene matches. CDR3 length: 16 amino acids.

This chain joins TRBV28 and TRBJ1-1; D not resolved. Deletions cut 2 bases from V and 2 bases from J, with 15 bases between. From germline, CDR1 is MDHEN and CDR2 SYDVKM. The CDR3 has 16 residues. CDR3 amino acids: CASSLVSGLLNTEAFF. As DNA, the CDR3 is TGTGCCAGCAGTTTAGTATCTGGGCTCCTTAACACTGAAGCTTTCTTT.

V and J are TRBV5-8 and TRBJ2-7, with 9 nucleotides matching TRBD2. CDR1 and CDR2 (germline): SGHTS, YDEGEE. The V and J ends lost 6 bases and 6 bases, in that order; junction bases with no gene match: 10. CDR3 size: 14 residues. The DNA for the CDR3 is TGTGCCAGCATCGGGCGGGGGGGACGGGGCGAGCAGTACTTC. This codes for CASIGRGGRGEQYF.

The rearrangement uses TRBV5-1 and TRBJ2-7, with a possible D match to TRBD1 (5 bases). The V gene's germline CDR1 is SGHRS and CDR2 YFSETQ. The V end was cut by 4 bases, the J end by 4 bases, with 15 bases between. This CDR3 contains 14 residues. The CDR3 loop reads CASSPTTQGYEQYF. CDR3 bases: TGCGCCAGCAGCCCAACCACTCAGGGATACGAGCAGTACTTC.

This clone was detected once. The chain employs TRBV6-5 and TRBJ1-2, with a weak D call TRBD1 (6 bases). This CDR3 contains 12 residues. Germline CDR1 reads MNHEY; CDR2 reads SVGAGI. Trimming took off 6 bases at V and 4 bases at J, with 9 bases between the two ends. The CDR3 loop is CASRLTGYGYTF. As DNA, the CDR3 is TGTGCCAGCAGGCTGACAGGCTATGGCTACACCTTC.

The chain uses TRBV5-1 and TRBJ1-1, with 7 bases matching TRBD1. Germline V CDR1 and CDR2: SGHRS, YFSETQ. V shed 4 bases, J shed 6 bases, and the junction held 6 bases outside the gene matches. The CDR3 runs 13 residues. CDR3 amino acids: CASSKEGASEAFF. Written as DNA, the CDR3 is TGCGCCAGCAGCAAGGAGGGGGCGTCTGAAGCTTTCTTT.

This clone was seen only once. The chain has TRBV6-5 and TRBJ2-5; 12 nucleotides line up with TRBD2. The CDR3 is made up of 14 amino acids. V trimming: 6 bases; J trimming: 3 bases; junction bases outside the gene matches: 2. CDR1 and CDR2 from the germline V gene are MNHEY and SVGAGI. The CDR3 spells CASSLAGGKETQYF. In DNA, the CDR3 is TGTGCCAGCAGCCTAGCGGGGGGGAAAGAGACCCAGTACTTC.

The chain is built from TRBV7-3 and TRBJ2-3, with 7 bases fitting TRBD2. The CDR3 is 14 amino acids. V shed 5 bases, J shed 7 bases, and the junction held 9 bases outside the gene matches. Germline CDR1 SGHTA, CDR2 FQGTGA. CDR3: CASSTSGALNTQYF. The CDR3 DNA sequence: TGTGCCAGCAGCACAAGCGGGGCCCTAAATACGCAGTATTTT.

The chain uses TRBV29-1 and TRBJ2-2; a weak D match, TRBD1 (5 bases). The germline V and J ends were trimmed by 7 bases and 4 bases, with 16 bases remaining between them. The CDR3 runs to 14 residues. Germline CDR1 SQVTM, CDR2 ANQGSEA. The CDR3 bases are TGCAGCGGGCAAGGGGTATTGGGCACCGGGGAGCTGTTTTTT. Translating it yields CSGQGVLGTGELFF.

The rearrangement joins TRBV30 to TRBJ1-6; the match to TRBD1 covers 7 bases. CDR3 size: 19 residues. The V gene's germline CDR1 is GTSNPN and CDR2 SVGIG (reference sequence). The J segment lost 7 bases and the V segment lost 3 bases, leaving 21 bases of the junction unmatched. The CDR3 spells CAWRQEAFINDRVNSPLHF. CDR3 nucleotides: TGTGCCTGGAGACAAGAGGCCTTTATTAACGACAGGGTGAATTCACCCCTCCACTTT.

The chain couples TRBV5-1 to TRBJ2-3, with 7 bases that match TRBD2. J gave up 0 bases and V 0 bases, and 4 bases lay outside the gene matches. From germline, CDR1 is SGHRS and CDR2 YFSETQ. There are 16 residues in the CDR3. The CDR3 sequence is CASSLAWRGSTDTQYF. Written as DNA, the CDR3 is TGCGCCAGCAGCTTGGCCTGGCGGGGGAGCACAGATACGCAGTATTTT.

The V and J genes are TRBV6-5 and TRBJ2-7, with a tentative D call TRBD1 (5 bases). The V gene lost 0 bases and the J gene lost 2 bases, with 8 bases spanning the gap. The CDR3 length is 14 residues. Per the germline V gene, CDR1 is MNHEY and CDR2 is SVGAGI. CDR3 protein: CASSYSGVAYEQYF. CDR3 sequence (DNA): TGTGCCAGCAGTTACTCAGGGGTAGCCTACGAGCAGTACTTC.

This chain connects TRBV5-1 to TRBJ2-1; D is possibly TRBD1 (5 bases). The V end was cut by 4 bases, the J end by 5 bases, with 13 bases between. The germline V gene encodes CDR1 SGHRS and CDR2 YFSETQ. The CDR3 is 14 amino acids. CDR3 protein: CASSPFVGDNEQFF. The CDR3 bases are TGCGCCAGCAGCCCATTTGTAGGGGACAATGAGCAGTTCTTC.

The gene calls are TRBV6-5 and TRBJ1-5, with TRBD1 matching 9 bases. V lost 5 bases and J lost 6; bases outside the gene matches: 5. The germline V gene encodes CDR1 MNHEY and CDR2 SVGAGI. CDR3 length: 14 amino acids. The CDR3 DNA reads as TGTGCCAGCAGTGCTACAGGGGGCCCTCAGCCCCAGCATTTT. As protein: CASSATGGPQPQHF.

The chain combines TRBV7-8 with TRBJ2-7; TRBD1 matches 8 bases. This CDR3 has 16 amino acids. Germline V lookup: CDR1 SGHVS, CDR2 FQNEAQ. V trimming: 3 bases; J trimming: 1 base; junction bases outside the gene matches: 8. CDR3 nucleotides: TGTGCCAGCAGCTTGGCCGCAACAGGGGGATCCTACGAGCAGTACTTC. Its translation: CASSLAATGGSYEQYF.

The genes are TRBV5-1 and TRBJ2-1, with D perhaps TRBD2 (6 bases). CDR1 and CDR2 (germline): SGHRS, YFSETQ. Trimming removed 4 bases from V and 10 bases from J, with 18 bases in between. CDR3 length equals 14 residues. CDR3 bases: TGCGCCAGCAGCGAAGGGACTTGGATTAAGGAGCAGTTCTTC. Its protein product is CASSEGTWIKEQFF.

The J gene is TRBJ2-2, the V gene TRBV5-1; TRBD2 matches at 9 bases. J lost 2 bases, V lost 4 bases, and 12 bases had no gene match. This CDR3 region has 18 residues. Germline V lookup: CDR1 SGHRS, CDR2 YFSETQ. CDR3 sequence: CASSPGTSRLYNTGELFF. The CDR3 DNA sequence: TGCGCCAGCAGCCCCGGGACTAGCCGGCTCTACAACACCGGGGAGCTGTTTTTT.